Shown below are 17 T cell receptor beta chains from a single sample sequenced in a study of graft-versus-host responses after intestinal transplantation. These receptors' antigens are unknown. Assay: immunoSEQ multiplex PCR; the TCRdb copy retains only in-frame clones and omits some. The table includes roughly 120,000 clones, over 75% detected once. Specimen: unstimulated CD4+ T cells sorted from spleen or lymph node cells, collected before intestinal transplant. The source of these receptors is a human donor who received an intestinal transplant.

The V and J genes are TRBV11-2 and TRBJ1-3; 7 nucleotides line up with TRBD1. The CDR3 extends over 14 amino acids. Trimming cost V 4 bases and J 0 bases; bases outside gene matches: 0. Germline CDR1 is SGHAT and CDR2 is FQNNGV. In DNA, the CDR3 is TGTGCCAGCAGCTGGGACAGCTCTGGAAACACCATATATTTT. It specifies CASSWDSSGNTIYF.

As regards this clone: The same CDR3 is also encoded by other DNA sequences in this sample. This chain links TRBV9 with TRBJ2-7; tentatively, D is TRBD1 (6 bases). This CDR3 has 13 residues. The germline V gene encodes CDR1 SGDLS and CDR2 YYNGEE. The V end was cut by 2 bases, the J end by 0 bases, with 6 bases between. The CDR3 DNA is TGTGCCAGCAGCGTGGACAGCTCCTACGAGCAGTACTTC. Its protein is CASSVDSSYEQYF.

The chain links TRBV6-5 to TRBJ1-4, with D tentatively TRBD1 (5 bases). This CDR3 has 14 residues. V was shortened by 2 bases and J by 4 bases, with 8 bases between the two germline ends. Germline loops: CDR1 MNHEY, CDR2 SVGAGI. CDR3 nucleotide sequence: TGTGCCAGCAGTTACGGGCAGGGTAATGAAAAACTGTTTTTT. Protein product: CASSYGQGNEKLFF.

This sequence joins TRBV30 and TRBJ1-5, with 9 bases matching TRBD1. This CDR3 spans 15 amino acids. The germline V gene encodes CDR1 GTSNPN and CDR2 SVGIG (reference sequence). The J segment lost 8 bases and the V segment lost 4 bases, leaving 12 bases of the junction unmatched. CDR3 protein: CAWTSGTGIMEPQHF. For the CDR3, the DNA is TGTGCCTGGACATCAGGGACAGGGATTATGGAGCCCCAGCATTTT. Supplemented by reference TRBV30 and TRBJ1-5, the full variable domain reads SQTIHQWPATLVQPVGSPLSLECTVEGTSNPNLYWYRQAAGRGLQLLFYSVGIGQISSEVPQNLSASRPQDRQFILSSKKLLLSDSGFYLCAWTSGTGIMEPQHFGDGTRLSIL.

This clone appeared a single time. The chain uses TRBV18 and TRBJ2-1, with TRBD2 identical over 9 bases. The CDR3 spans 15 residues. The germline V gene encodes CDR1 KGHSH and CDR2 LQKENI. The V and J ends lost 6 bases and 8 bases, in that order; junction bases with no gene match: 11. The CDR3 spells CASSTRLAGPDEQFF. Here the CDR3 DNA reads TGTGCCAGCTCGACTCGTCTAGCGGGGCCAGATGAGCAGTTCTTC.

The chain recombines TRBV27 with TRBJ1-1; 10 bases fit TRBD1. Germline V CDR1 and CDR2: MNHEY, SMNVEV (reference sequence). The CDR3 runs 16 residues. Unmatched junction bases numbered 7, after V lost 3 bases and J lost 3 bases. CDR3 bases: TGTGCCAGCAGTTTCCGGGACAGGGGTGGGTACACTGAAGCTTTCTTT. It codes for CASSFRDRGGYTEAFF.

The chain combines TRBV4-3 with TRBJ2-3; 7 bases align to TRBD2. This CDR3 has 15 amino acids. Germline trimming cut 0 bases from V and 4 bases from J; bases unmatched to any gene: 4. Per the germline V gene, CDR1 is LGHNA and CDR2 is YSLEER. DNA for the CDR3: TGCGCCAGCAGCCAAGAAGGGCTAGCGGCAGATACGCAGTATTTT. Protein sequence: CASSQEGLAADTQYF.

The rearrangement uses TRBV27 and TRBJ1-5, with 8 bases fitting TRBD1. Germline V CDR1 and CDR2: MNHEY, SMNVEV (reference sequence). The J segment lost 6 bases and the V segment lost 6 bases, leaving 13 bases of the junction unmatched. CDR3 size: 16 residues. The CDR3: CASSPLGQGAGQPQHF. CDR3 nucleotide sequence: TGTGCCAGCAGCCCCCTTGGGCAGGGGGCGGGTCAGCCCCAGCATTTT.

CDR3 amino acids: CASSFGRDYGYTF. The CDR3 coding sequence is TGTGCCAGCTCTTTCGGCAGGGACTATGGCTACACCTTC. The rearrangement links TRBV19 to TRBJ1-2, with D possibly matching TRBD1 (5 bases). In germline, CDR1 is LNHDA, CDR2 SQIVND (reference sequence). Trimming cost V 9 bases and J 3 bases, with 14 bases left between them. This CDR3 spans 13 amino acids. Using reference TRBV19 and TRBJ1-2 for the parts outside the CDR3, the full variable domain is DGGITQSPKYLFRKEGQNVTLSCEQNLNHDAMYWYRQDPGQGLRLIYYSQIVNDFQKGDIAEGYSVSREKKESFPLTVTSAQKNPTAFYLCASSFGRDYGYTFGSGTRLTVV.

A remark on this clone: The sample carries other DNA sequences with the same CDR3. The chain employs TRBV20-1 and TRBJ2-7; D call uncertain. Trimming shortened V by 2 bases and J by 4 bases, and 6 bases separated the two germline ends. CDR3 length: 11 amino acids. CDR1 and CDR2 from the germline V gene are DFQATT and SNEGSKA (reference sequence). CDR3 amino acids: CSARSEYEQYF. Here the CDR3 DNA reads TGCAGTGCTAGATCCGAGTACGAGCAGTACTTC.

The J gene is TRBJ2-5, the V gene TRBV7-3, with D perhaps TRBD1 (6 bases). Germline assignment: CDR1 SGHTA and CDR2 FQGTGA. There are 13 residues in the CDR3. V lost 5 bases and J lost 5, with 12 bases in between. The CDR3 reads CASSPDSRETQYF. The CDR3 DNA reads as TGTGCCAGCAGCCCGGACAGCAGGGAGACCCAGTACTTC.

This clone was recorded only once. V is TRBV10-2 and J is TRBJ1-5; TRBD1 aligns across 8 bases. The CDR3 loop spans 14 amino acids. The ends lost 5 bases at V and 3 bases at J; junction bases unmatched: 3. The germline V gene encodes CDR1 WSHSY and CDR2 SAAADI. As DNA, the CDR3 is TGCGCCAGCAGTTGGACAGGGAACAATCAGCCCCAGCATTTT. It yields the protein CASSWTGNNQPQHF.

The gene calls are TRBV29-1 and TRBJ2-2; D possibly corresponds to TRBD2 (5 bases). From germline, CDR1 is SQVTM and CDR2 ANQGSEA. The CDR3 length is 14 residues. Trimming shortened V by 4 bases and J by 5 bases, and 14 bases separated the two germline ends. The CDR3 here is CSVVRVSGTGELFF. In DNA, the CDR3 is TGCAGCGTTGTTAGGGTTTCGGGGACCGGGGAGCTGTTTTTT.

The rearrangement links TRBV28 to TRBJ2-1, with D possibly TRBD2 on 7 matching bases. CDR3 size: 16 residues. CDR1 and CDR2 from the germline V gene are MDHEN and SYDVKM. With 0 bases removed from V and 4 bases from J, the gap between germline ends came to 13 bases. This CDR3 reads CASSLWGGAGYNEQFF. The CDR3, as DNA: TGTGCCAGCAGTTTATGGGGGGGGGCAGGGTACAATGAGCAGTTCTTC. Filled out from reference TRBV28 and TRBJ2-1, the complete variable domain reads DVKVTQSSRYLVKRTGEKVFLECVQDMDHENMFWYRQDPGLGLRLIYFSYDVKMKEKGDIPEGYSVSREKKERFSLILESASTNQTSMYLCASSLWGGAGYNEQFFGPGTRLTVL.

The chain carries TRBV5-1 and TRBJ1-2; a possible D gene is TRBD1 (5 bases). V lost 3 bases, J lost 1 base, and 13 bases lay in between. CDR3 size: 15 residues. Germline V gene data show CDR1 as SGHRS and CDR2 as YFSETQ. For the CDR3, the DNA is TGCGCCAGCAGCTCGCGGGGCAGGGATAACTATGGCTACACCTTC. Protein sequence: CASSSRGRDNYGYTF.

V usage is TRBV5-6 and J usage is TRBJ2-3; the match to TRBD1 covers 7 bases. With 4 bases clipped from V and 3 bases from J, the junction kept 5 bases outside the gene matches. CDR3 size: 14 residues. Germline assignment: CDR1 SGHDT and CDR2 YYEEEE. CDR3 bases: TGTGCCAGCAGCGGGACCAGGGGGACAGATACGCAGTATTTT. Its translation is CASSGTRGTDTQYF.

A single count supports this clone. V and J are TRBV7-9 and TRBJ1-2, with 11 bases fitting TRBD1. Germline V CDR1 and CDR2: SEHNR, FQNEAQ (reference sequence). After removal of 3 bases from V and 4 bases from J, the junction contained 1 base not matched to a gene. The length of the CDR3 is 14 residues. CDR3 nucleotide sequence: TGTGCCAGCAGCTTCGGGACAGGGGGCTATGGCTACACCTTC. It yields the protein CASSFGTGGYGYTF.